The T cell receptor (beta chain) described here comes from a study of cytomegalovirus exposure and HLA in healthy donors. Researchers ran the PCR with 60 Vbeta and 13 Jbeta primers. Sequenced by immunoSEQ multiplex PCR; TCRdb stores in-frame clones only, minus some. The sample lists more than 85,000 clones, 78% occurring once. The CDR3 has 14 residues. Germline CDR1 and CDR2: SGHTA and FQGNSA. Overall study results and limits: An Asian-associated ancestry cluster reportedly showed fewer N-insertions than the roughly 670-donor mean in a later analysis. Researchers reported in a later analysis that a missense DCLRE1C variant was tied to TCR beta V- and J-gene trimming. 150 or so TCR beta chains were listed as cytomegalovirus-associated.

Points on this clone: The target antigen is unknown. An end of the junction does not agree with germline; a read error may underlie this.

The sequence was obtained from a man younger than 40 in good health and CMV-seronegative. The rearrangement links TRBV7-2 to TRBJ2-7; 9 nucleotides agree with TRBD2. The sequenced material came from PBMCs. CDR3 in amino acids: CASRGGAVSNEQYF. The CDR3 nucleotides are TGTGCCAGCCGCGGGGGGGCCGTCTCCAACGAGCAGTACTTC.